One TCR beta chain is described in this entry. Its specificity is unknown. There are 14 residues in the CDR3. Deletions cut 6 bases from V and 6 bases from J, with 17 bases between. Germline V gene data show CDR1 as MDHEN and CDR2 as SYDVKM. The sample belongs to a study of shared clonotypes between healthy human individuals. As for the study in general: For every donor, three CD4 naive, three CD4 memory, two CD8 naive and one CD8 memory plates were used. Study-level results: Despite large depth, rarefaction showed incomplete sorted-subset sequencing.

Those who donated, Caucasian adults without exception, all lived in Nashville, Tennessee. In the original workflow: Junction-only sequences without quality scores were provided by ImmunoSEQ, so filtering was different. Assay: immunoSEQ multiplex PCR; the TCRdb copy retains only in-frame clones and omits some. V and J calls and clone size are given by that table; D and trimming were obtained from the DNA. Altogether more than 400,000 clones are present, 90% to 97% being singletons, with the ten largest covering about 0.064%. V and J are TRBV28 and TRBJ1-2; D not resolved. The sample consisted of naive CD4+ T cells sorted from blood. As for subset: CD45RA+ positively selected. This clonotype was obtained from a woman in her twenties or thirties in good health. CDR3 sequence (DNA): TGTGCCAGCAGGTCGTCCTCTATCGCAGATGGCTACACCTTC. Its protein is CASRSSSIADGYTF.